This T cell receptor (beta chain) comes out of a study of cytomegalovirus exposure and HLA in healthy donors (dated by TCRdb to about 2017). Describing the broader study: An earlier analysis of several hundred of the donors reported about 280 Gb of sequence data and 90 million to 120 million unique TCR beta sequences obtained from roughly 180 million T cells. An early release that covered about 640 HLA-typed donors contained around 300 gigabases of sequencing data and around 80 million unique TCR sequences. Of the roughly 400 genotyped donors, about 84% fell in the genetic ancestry cluster associated with self-reported Caucasian donors. The study aimed to test whether cataloging public T cell receptors could reveal signatures of past pathogen exposure. The study profiled the T cell repertoires of about 640 subjects by immunosequencing and related them to cytomegalovirus serostatus. In addition to the first cohort of around 670 subjects, a separate validation cohort of approximately 130 different subjects was used. To predict cytomegalovirus infection status, the study brought together high-throughput TCR immunosequencing, statistical association of individual TCRs with disease status, and machine learning. In a later analysis, previously published TCR beta repertoires from 666 donors were re-analyzed and high-resolution HLA genotyping was added so that TCR occurrence patterns could be studied. Rather than drawing on any new phenotypic data, the later analysis identified candidate immune exposures from TCR beta sequences and the way those sequences occurred across donors. In an earlier analysis of 587 of the donors, high-throughput TCR beta sequencing was used to judge whether each TCR beta V gene segment behaved as functional or pseudogenic. Donor age, sex, ethnicity and CMV serostatus were compiled together with the repertoire data. A later genetic analysis took genome-wide SNP genotypes for about 65% of the roughly 670 donors and used that subset as a discovery cohort. All discovery cohort repertoires had been generated on a single sequencing platform. Class I and class II HLA loci were covered by the typing at four-digit resolution. Typing coverage varied by locus: roughly 620-630 donors for A, B, C, DRB1 and DQB1; approximately 520 for DQA1; approximately 570 for DPA1; around 490 for DPB1. Four to six DR-DQ haplotypes were handled as single units for association and clustering, since linkage in the cohort was strong. On average, 235,054 unique TCR beta nucleotide sequences were sequenced per donor among some 430 genotyped donors of the cohort, with roughly 18% of those sequences being non-productive.

Library preparation was by the immunoSEQ multiplex PCR assay. A mixture of 60 forward primers for TCR Vbeta segments and 13 reverse primers for TCR Jbeta segments was used in the multiplex PCR. The CDR3 region of rearranged TCR beta genes was amplified from genomic DNA with a multiplex PCR assay. Amplified TCR beta libraries were sequenced as 87-base-pair reads on the Illumina HiSeq System. The paper's data handling went like this. In a later analysis, tens of millions of unique TCR beta chains were counted across the 500 to 700 repertoires, and around 10 million of these chains were shared by at least two donors. A nearest-neighbor algorithm error-corrected the raw reads and collapsed the reads into unique sequences, merging closely related sequences to remove PCR and sequencing errors. To assign V, D and J gene segments, CDR3 sequences were aligned to IMGT reference sequences. For a sequence to be retained, a match of at least six nucleotides was required to both a V gene segment and a J gene segment. A rearrangement counted as productive if the CDR3 had no stop codons and remained in frame with V and J, and every other rearrangement counted as non-productive. CDR3 was defined by IMGT convention, running from the second conserved V-encoded cysteine to the conserved J-encoded phenylalanine. Sequences without an unambiguous match to a single V gene segment were excluded from the earlier analysis of about 600 of the donors. An earlier analysis of several hundred of the donors called V segments functional above 56.7% productive rearrangements and segregating when the between-donor standard deviation exceeded 5%. To diagnose cytomegalovirus status from the catalog of TCR beta chain sequences, a statistical classification framework was built. V and J gene assignment, in a later analysis, came from comparing TCR nucleotide sequences with IMGT/GENE-DB human TR gene sequences. The TCRdist pipeline was used in a later analysis to assign CDR3 sequences and most-parsimonious VDJ recombination scenarios. In a later analysis, each TCR beta chain was defined by its CDR3 amino acid sequence together with its V-gene family, and reads lacking a unique V-gene family were excluded. To address suspected cross-contamination and a sequencing artifact, a later analysis removed roughly 580 highly shared, low-generation-probability nucleotide sequences. A later analysis calculated a clonal expansion index for each public chain from normalized within-repertoire ranks of inferred template counts. Generation probabilities in a later analysis came from a VDJ recombination model fitted to out-of-frame rearrangements, and those results were checked against IGoR. Hypergeometric tests were used in a later analysis to score TCR-TCR, TCR-HLA and TCR-CMV co-occurrence, with a repertoire-size bias correction applied to the TCR pairs. False discovery rates were estimated in a later analysis by permuting HLA or CMV assignments 20 times. In a later analysis, co-occurring TCRs were grouped with DBSCAN, and TCRdist sequence similarity was added when clustering was performed within HLA-allele-positive subsets. Co-occurrence clustering excluded repertoires with fewer than 30,000 or more than 120,000 public chains, plus five with anomalous nucleotide sharing. In TCRdb, the immuneACCESS table is reduced to in-frame sequences with V and J assigned. These tables do not hold every clone; where another copy was compared, an unresolved V gene accounts for under half, and the others remain unexplained. V and J calls and clone size are copied from that table; D and trimming were computed from the DNA. This sample lists approximately 170,000 clones; 65% to 85% were detected once. Clones ranked in the top ten supply about 1.6% of the sample.

Study-wide conclusions, independent of this receptor: Because HLA typing was unavailable for some donors at each locus, only the typed subset was used in association tests. The cohort was sequenced for TCR beta chains only, and without alpha or paired-chain data the features that could be detected were limited. Because counts were too low, some 17 rarely observed V segments, including chromosome 9 orphons, were excluded from the earlier analysis of roughly 580 of the donors. In a later genetic analysis, fewer N-insertions in productive TCRs were reported among donors in an Asian-associated ancestry cluster than the approximately 630-donor mean. A later analysis reported that several top co-occurrence clusters appeared linked to parvovirus B19, influenza, CMV and Epstein-Barr virus. Most CMV-associated TCR beta chains appeared to be HLA-restricted in a later analysis, and the HLA associations seemed to be driven largely by CMV exposure. It was suggested by the authors that the approach could potentially be generalized to other disease states and immunological phenotypes. According to a later analysis, TCR association rates differed among HLA loci, with DRB1 alleles showing the most associated TCRs and HLA-C alleles showing the fewest. A cluster of highly shared sequence variants was judged likely to represent a technical artifact of the sequencing pipeline. For the cohort, immune exposure information was limited to CMV serostatus. Roughly uniform sequencing depth across donors was assumed in presence/absence analyses, although this assumption may not hold. An association between a missense DCLRE1C variant and V-gene and J-gene trimming of TCR beta chains was found in a later genetic analysis and replicated in an independent cohort. The study listed 150 to 200 TCR beta chains as associated with cytomegalovirus. A further reported finding was that TCR beta sequences accurately predicted the HLA-A and HLA-B alleles for most subjects in the first cohort. When HLA alleles, especially DR and DQ, strongly co-occurred, attributing TCR associations to individual alleles was difficult. A few of the identified cytomegalovirus-associated TCR beta chains were confirmed in vitro to be specific for cytomegalovirus antigens. The classifier was reported to diagnose cytomegalovirus status with high specificity and sensitivity in both the original and validation cohorts. In an earlier analysis of several hundred of the donors, most TCR beta V segments were observed in productive rearrangements about 90% or about 30% of the time, broadly matching IMGT annotations. Linkage disequilibrium might explain the correlated functional status among segregating V segments, but an unknown experimental factor could not be ruled out. Compared with equally common non-associated chains, HLA-associated TCR beta chains in a later analysis were more clonally expanded and had lower generation probabilities. Specific HLA alleles were associated with 16,951 TCR beta sequences at a false discovery rate of 0.05 in a later analysis. Most TCR sequences were seen in very few donors, while some public TCRs were found in many individuals. Some IMGT-functional V segments, including TRBV6-2 and TRBV6-3, could not be told apart with the 87-base-pair reads, so those segments were excluded.

The CDR3 goes from the cysteine to the phenylalanine over 14 residues. The sequence is cut down to CDR3 DNA, 42 bases in frame from base 1. From the germline V gene, CDR1 is SGDLS and CDR2 is YYNGEE. At the junction V is shortened by 3 bases and J by 8 bases, with 12 bases in between. This clone has only a few counts. Which antigen it targets is not known. No base-level quality is on record; no much larger clone is a single base apart. The cohort consisted of 666 healthy bone marrow donors. Cohort members were all nominally healthy when sampled, although unrecorded immune exposures were likely present. The donor tested CMV seronegative and was one of the 352 seronegative cohort members. A peripheral blood sample was provided by each donor, and peripheral blood mononuclear cells were used for TCR beta sequencing. The Qiagen DNeasy Blood Extraction Kit was used to extract genomic DNA from the blood cell samples.

The material sequenced was PBMCs. This clonotype was obtained from a woman aged 18 to 35 in good health and CMV-seronegative. The receptor chain draws on TRBV9 and TRBJ1-6; no D gene is confidently identified. The CDR3 corresponds to CASSASQFDSPLHF. The DNA sequence reads TGTGCCAGCAGCGCCTCCCAGTTCGATTCACCCCTCCACTTT.